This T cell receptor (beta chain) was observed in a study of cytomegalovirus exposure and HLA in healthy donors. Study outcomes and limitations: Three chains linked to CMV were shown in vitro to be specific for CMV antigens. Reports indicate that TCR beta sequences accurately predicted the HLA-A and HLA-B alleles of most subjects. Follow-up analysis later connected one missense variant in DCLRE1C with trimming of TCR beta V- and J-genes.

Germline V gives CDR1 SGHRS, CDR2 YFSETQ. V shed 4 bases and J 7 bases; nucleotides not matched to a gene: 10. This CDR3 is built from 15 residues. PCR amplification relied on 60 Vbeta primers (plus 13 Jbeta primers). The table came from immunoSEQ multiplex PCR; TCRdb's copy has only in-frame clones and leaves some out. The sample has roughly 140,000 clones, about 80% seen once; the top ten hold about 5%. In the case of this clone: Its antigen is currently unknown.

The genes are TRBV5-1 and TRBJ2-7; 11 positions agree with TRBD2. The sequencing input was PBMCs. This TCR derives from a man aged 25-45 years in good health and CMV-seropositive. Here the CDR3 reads CASSLEVAGGREQYF. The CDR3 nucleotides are TGCGCCAGCAGCCTGGAGGTAGCGGGGGGGCGTGAGCAGTACTTC.